This TCR beta chain emerged from a study of T cell responses to AZD1222 COVID-19 vaccine. Remarks on this clone: This CDR3 is also generated by other DNA sequences in the sample.

V lost 4 bases and J 5 bases, leaving 5 bases between the germline ends. The CDR3 runs to 11 residues. Germline-derived CDR1 and CDR2 are LGHDT and YNNKEL (reference sequence). Assay used: immunoSEQ multiplex PCR; TCRdb lists only in-frame clones, some missing. The sample has roughly 180,000 clones; approximately 90% are singletons. This TCR was recovered from an adult in good health. Specimen: peripheral blood, collected on day 0 of AZD1222 vaccination. The chain links TRBV3-1 (or the pseudogene TRBV3-2) to TRBJ1-1; D not resolved. The CDR3 DNA reads TGTGCCAGCAGCCGCGCAACTGAAGCTTTCTTT. Protein: CASSRATEAFF.